This entry concerns a single T cell receptor (beta chain). This sample is drawn from a study of T cells expressing NK-cell markers. Overall study: Sorted T-cell subsets CD3+CD56+NKG2C+, CD3+CD56+NKG2C- and CD3+CD56-NKG2C+ were TCR beta-sequenced.

For each CDR3 protein, TCRdb gives one entry from its re-call of the 5' RACE reads, without DNA. This sample's table has 250,000 to 300,000 distinct CDR3 sequences. The TCR originated in a young man in good health. The sample comprised blood T cells: a sorted CD56 or NKG2C T cell subset, CD4+ or CD8+ T cells, or bulk PBMC T cells (not recorded which).

CDR3 loop: CASSLSRRVEQFF. The chain links TRBV12-3 or TRBV12-4 to TRBJ2-1. This CDR3 is 13 amino acids long.